This T cell receptor (beta chain) was observed in a study of CXCR3-negative and CXCR3-positive naive CD8 T cells. Study-level findings and limits: Higher TRB CDR3 hydrophobicity marked CXCR3-positive naive cells relative to CXCR3-negative naive cells. Diversity proved comparably high across both naive subsets and much lower in memory CD8+ cells. Naive CXCR3-negative and CXCR3-positive cells had similar TRBV-TRBJ usage; memory differed.

This CDR3 has 14 amino acids. Preparation of TRB cDNA libraries relied on 5' RACE carrying UMI labels. Using the 5' RACE reads, TCRdb records one entry per CDR3 protein without DNA. Reported are 150,000 to 160,000 distinct CDR3 sequences; the ten largest clones contain less than 0.55%. CD45RO-CCR7+CD27+CD95- defined naive CD8+ T cells. As to this clonotype: The antigen is unknown.

This TCR was sampled from a human donor in good health. Some clones in this sample may be carry-over from other donors' samples. The chain links TRBV12-3 or TRBV12-4 to TRBJ2-5; TCRdb's D call of TRBD2 is untestable without DNA. The specimen sequenced was naive CXCR3+ CD8+ T cells from blood. Subset meaning: CD45RO-CCR7+CD27+CD95- naive CD8+ T cells expressing CXCR3 (TNR3+). This CDR3 reads CASCLAPGLETQYF.